This T cell receptor beta chain emerged from a study of blood T cell repertoires in COVID-19. Study context: PBMCs, B-cell-depleted T cells, or T cells provided the cDNA or gDNA that made up the material.

Original processing methods: The authors estimated nucleated cell counts from reference gene primer amplification. The repertoire was sequenced with immunoSEQ multiplex PCR; TCRdb's copy has only in-frame clones and lacks some. The V and J calls and clone size are taken from that table; D and trimming were inferred from the DNA. The top ten hold 13% to 15% of the sample, which has roughly 50,000 clones, 70% to 90% seen once. CDR1 and CDR2 from the germline V gene are SGHTA and FQGNSA. The V gene lost 5 bases and the J gene lost 5 bases, with 9 bases spanning the gap. The CDR3 spans 13 residues. Source material: peripheral blood. This receptor was obtained from an older woman with active COVID-19. The V gene is TRBV7-2, the J gene TRBJ2-2; weak D call: TRBD1 (6 bases). The CDR3 nucleotides are TGTGCCAGCAGCCGAGGGGGTACCGGGGAGCTGTTTTTT. Residues: CASSRGGTGELFF. Full variable domain (missing parts from reference TRBV7-2 and TRBJ2-2): GAGVSQSPSNKVTEKGKDVELRCDPISGHTALYWYRQSLGQGLEFLIYFQGNSAPDKSGLPSDRFSAERTGGSVSTLTIQRTQQEDSAVYLCASSRGGTGELFFGEGSRLTVL.